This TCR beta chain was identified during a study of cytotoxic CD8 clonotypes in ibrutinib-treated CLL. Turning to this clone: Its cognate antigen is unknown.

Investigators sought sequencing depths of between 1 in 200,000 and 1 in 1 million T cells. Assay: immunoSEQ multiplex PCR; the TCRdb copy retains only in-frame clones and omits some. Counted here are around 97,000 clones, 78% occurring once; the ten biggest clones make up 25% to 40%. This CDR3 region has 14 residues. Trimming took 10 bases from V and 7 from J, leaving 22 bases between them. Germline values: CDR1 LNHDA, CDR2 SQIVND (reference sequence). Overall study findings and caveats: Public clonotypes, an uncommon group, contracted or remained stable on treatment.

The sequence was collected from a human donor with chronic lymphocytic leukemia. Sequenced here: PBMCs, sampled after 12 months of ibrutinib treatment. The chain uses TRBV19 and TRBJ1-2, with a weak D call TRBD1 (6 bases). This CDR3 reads CATQFGGRGLGYTF. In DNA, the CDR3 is TGTGCCACCCAGTTTGGGGGCAGGGGCCTTGGCTACACCTTC.